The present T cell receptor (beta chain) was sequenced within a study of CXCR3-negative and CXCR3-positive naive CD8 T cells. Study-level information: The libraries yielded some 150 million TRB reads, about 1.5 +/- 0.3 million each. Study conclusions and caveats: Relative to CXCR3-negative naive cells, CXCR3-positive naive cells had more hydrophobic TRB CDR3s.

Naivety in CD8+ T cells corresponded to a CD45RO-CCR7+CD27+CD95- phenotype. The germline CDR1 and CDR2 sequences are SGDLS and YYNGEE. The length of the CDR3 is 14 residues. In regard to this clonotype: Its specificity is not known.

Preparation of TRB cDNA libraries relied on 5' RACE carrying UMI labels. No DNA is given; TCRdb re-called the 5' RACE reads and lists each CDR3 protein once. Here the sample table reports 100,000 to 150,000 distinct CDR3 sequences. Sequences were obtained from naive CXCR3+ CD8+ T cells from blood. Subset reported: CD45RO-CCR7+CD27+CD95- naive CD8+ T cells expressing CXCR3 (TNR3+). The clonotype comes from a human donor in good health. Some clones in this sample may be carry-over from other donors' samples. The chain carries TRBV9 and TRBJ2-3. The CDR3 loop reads CASSVGSAADTQYF.